A single sample is the source of the 5 T cell receptor beta chains below, sequenced in a study of blood T cell repertoires in COVID-19. The repertoire was sequenced with immunoSEQ multiplex PCR; TCRdb's copy has only in-frame clones and lacks some. This sample has 110,000 or so clones, with about 85% found just once. Sequencing was carried out using peripheral blood. The source of these receptors is a human donor in a cohort sampled during active COVID-19.

The chain has TRBV25-1 and TRBJ1-2, with TRBD1 identical over 8 bases. This CDR3 spans 14 amino acids. The V gene end was trimmed by 6 bases and the J gene end by 0 bases; junction bases not matched to a gene: 3. Germline V gene sequence: CDR1 MGHDK, CDR2 SYGVNS. For the CDR3, the DNA is TGTGCCAGCAGAAGGACAGGGACTAACTATGGCTACACCTTC. It codes for CASRRTGTNYGYTF.

The rearrangement uses TRBV19 and TRBJ1-5; TRBD1 might be the D (5 bases). V lost 3 bases and J 1 base, leaving 13 bases between the germline ends. The CDR3 contains 16 residues. The V gene's germline CDR1 is LNHDA and CDR2 SQIVND (reference sequence). CDR3 DNA: TGTGCCAGTAGTATCCCATCGACAGTGAGCAATCAGCCCCAGCATTTT. This codes for CASSIPSTVSNQPQHF.

V gene TRBV15 combines with J gene TRBJ1-6; 7 positions match TRBD1. There are 16 residues in the CDR3. After removal of 3 bases from V and 7 bases from J, the junction contained 9 bases not matched to a gene. Per the germline V gene, CDR1 is LNHNV and CDR2 is YYDKDF (reference sequence). Here the CDR3 DNA reads TGTGCCACCAGCAGCCATCAGACAGGGCGCAATTCACCCCTCCACTTT. Protein: CATSSHQTGRNSPLHF. The variable domain in full, completed from reference TRBV15 and TRBJ1-6, reads DAMVIQNPRYQVTQFGKPVTLSCSQTLNHNVMYWYQQKSSQAPKLLFHYYDKDFNNEADTPDNFQSRRPNTSFCFLDIRSPGLGDTAMYLCATSSHQTGRNSPLHFGNGTRLTVT.

The chain links TRBV28 to TRBJ2-1, with 7 bases fitting TRBD2. CDR1 MDHEN and CDR2 SYDVKM come from the germline V gene. CDR3 length: 16 residues. Trimming removed 6 bases from V and 0 bases from J; junction bases left unmatched: 8. CDR3 bases: TGTGCCAGCAGGAGAGCGGGAAAGAGCTCCTACAATGAGCAGTTCTTC. Translating it yields CASRRAGKSSYNEQFF. Using reference TRBV28 and TRBJ2-1 for the parts outside the CDR3, the full variable domain is DVKVTQSSRYLVKRTGEKVFLECVQDMDHENMFWYRQDPGLGLRLIYFSYDVKMKEKGDIPEGYSVSREKKERFSLILESASTNQTSMYLCASRRAGKSSYNEQFFGPGTRLTVL.

The V and J genes are TRBV20-1 and TRBJ2-3; TRBD2 aligns across 7 bases. CDR1 DFQATT and CDR2 SNEGSKA come from the germline V gene (reference sequence). After removal of 7 bases from V and 11 bases from J, the junction contained 9 bases not matched to a gene. This CDR3 spans 11 amino acids. CDR3 coding DNA: TGCAGTGGACTAGCTCCGAGGGGGCAGTATTTT. It yields the protein CSGLAPRGQYF.